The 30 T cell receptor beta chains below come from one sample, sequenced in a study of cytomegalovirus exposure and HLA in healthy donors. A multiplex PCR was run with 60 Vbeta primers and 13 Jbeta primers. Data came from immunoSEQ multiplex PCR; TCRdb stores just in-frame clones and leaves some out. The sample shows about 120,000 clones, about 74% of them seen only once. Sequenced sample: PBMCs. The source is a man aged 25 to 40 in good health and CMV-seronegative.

DNA of the CDR3: TGTGCCAGCAGCCCCCCCGGGGGGGTAGCGAACACTGAAGCTTTCTTT. The encoded protein is CASSPPGGVANTEAFF. The rearrangement uses TRBV7-9 and TRBJ1-1; maybe TRBD1 (5 bases). Germline-derived CDR1 and CDR2 are SEHNR and FQNEAQ (reference sequence). Trimming cost V 5 bases and J 1 base, with 17 bases left between them. The CDR3 totals 16 residues.

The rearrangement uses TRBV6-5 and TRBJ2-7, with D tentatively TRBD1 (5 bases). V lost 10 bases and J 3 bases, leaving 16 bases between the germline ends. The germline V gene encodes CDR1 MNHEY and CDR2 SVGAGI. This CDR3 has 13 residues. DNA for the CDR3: TGTGCCACCCGGTTAACTCAGGGCTACGAGCAGTACTTC. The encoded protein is CATRLTQGYEQYF.

CDR3 DNA: TGTGCCAGCAGTCCCAGTATCGGGGGACGCATGAACACTGAAGCTTTCTTT. Translated, it gives CASSPSIGGRMNTEAFF. The rearrangement joins TRBV7-9 to TRBJ1-1; weak D call: TRBD1 (5 bases). Trimming left V 6 bases short and J 0 bases short, with 20 bases between. CDR3 size: 17 residues. Germline V gene data show CDR1 as SEHNR and CDR2 as FQNEAQ (reference sequence).

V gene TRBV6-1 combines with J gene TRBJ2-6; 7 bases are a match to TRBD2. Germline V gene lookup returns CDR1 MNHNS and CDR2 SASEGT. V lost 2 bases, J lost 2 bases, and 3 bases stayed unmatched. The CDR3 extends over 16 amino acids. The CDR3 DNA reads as TGTGCCAGCAGTGAATTGGGGGGGGCTGGGGCCAACGTCCTGACTTTC. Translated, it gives CASSELGGAGANVLTF.

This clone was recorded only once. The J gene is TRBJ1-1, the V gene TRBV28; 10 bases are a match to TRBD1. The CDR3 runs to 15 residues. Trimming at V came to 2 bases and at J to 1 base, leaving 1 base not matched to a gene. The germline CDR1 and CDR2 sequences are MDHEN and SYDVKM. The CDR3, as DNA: TGTGCCAGCAGTTTAAGGGACAGGGGGAACACTGAAGCTTTCTTT. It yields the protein CASSLRDRGNTEAFF. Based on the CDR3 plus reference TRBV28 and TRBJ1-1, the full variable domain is DVKVTQSSRYLVKRTGEKVFLECVQDMDHENMFWYRQDPGLGLRLIYFSYDVKMKEKGDIPEGYSVSREKKERFSLILESASTNQTSMYLCASSLRDRGNTEAFFGQGTRLTVV.

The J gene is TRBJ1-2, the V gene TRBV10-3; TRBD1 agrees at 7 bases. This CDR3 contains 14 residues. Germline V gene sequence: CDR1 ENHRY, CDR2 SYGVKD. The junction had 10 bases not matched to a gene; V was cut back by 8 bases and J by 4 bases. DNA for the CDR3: TGTGCCATCGATATAAACAGGGGAGGCTATGGCTACACCTTC. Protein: CAIDINRGGYGYTF.

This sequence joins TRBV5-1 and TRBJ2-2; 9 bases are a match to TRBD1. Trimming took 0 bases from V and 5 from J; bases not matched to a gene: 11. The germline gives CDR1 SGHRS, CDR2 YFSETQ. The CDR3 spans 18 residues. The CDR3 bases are TGCGCCAGCAGCTTGGCGGGGACAGGGCGACTGGGGACCGGGGAGCTGTTTTTT. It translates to CASSLAGTGRLGTGELFF.

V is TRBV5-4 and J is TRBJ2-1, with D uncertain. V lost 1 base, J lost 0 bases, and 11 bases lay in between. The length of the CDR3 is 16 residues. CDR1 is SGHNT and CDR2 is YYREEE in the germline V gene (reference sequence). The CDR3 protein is CASSLMRLSSYNEQFF. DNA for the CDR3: TGTGCCAGCAGCTTGATGCGCTTAAGCTCCTACAATGAGCAGTTCTTC. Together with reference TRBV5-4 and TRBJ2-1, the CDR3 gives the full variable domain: ETGVTQSPTHLIKTRGQQVTLRCSSQSGHNTVSWYQQALGQGPQFIFQYYREEENGRGNFPPRFSGLQFPNYSSELNVNALELDDSALYLCASSLMRLSSYNEQFFGPGTRLTVL.

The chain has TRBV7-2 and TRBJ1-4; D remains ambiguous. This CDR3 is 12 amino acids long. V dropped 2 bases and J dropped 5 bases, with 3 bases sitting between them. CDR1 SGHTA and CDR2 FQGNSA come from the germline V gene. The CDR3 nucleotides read TGTGCCAGCAGCTTACAGAATGAAAAACTGTTTTTT. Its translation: CASSLQNEKLFF.

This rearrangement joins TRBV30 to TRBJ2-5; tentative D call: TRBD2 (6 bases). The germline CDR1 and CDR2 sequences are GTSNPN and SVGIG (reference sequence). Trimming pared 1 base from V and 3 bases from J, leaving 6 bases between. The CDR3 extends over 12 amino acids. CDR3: CAWSASEETQYF. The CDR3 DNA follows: TGTGCCTGGAGTGCTAGCGAAGAGACCCAGTACTTC.

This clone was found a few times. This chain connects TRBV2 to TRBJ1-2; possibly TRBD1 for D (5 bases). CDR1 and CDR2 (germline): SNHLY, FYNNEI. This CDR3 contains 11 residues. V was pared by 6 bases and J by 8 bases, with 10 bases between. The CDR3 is CASRAGLGYTF. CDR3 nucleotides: TGTGCCAGCAGAGCAGGGTTGGGCTACACCTTC.

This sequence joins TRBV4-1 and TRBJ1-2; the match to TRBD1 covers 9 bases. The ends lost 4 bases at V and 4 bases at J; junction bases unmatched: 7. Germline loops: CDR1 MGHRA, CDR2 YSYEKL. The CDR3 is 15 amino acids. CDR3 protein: CASSLGGQGGYGYTF. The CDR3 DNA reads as TGCGCCAGCAGCCTCGGGGGACAGGGTGGCTATGGCTACACCTTC.

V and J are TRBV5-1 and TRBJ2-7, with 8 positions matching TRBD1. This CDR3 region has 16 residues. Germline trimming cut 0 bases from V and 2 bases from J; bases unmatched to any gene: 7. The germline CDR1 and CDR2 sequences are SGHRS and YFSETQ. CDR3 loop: CASSLARGQVTYEQYF. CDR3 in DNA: TGCGCCAGCAGCTTGGCTCGGGGACAGGTCACCTACGAGCAGTACTTC.

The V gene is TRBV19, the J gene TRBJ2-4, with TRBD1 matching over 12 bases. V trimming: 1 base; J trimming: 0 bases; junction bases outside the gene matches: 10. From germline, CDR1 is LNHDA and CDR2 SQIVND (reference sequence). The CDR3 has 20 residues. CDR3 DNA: TGTGCCAGTAGTATAGGGGACAGGGGGCGGGGGATCATAGCCAAAAACATTCAGTACTTC. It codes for CASSIGDRGRGIIAKNIQYF.

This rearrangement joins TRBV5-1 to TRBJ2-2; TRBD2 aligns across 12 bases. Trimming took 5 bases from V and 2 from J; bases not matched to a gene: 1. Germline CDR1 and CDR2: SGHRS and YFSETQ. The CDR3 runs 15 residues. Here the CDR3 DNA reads TGCGCCAGCAGGGGACTAGCGGGTAACACCGGGGAGCTGTTTTTT. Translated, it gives CASRGLAGNTGELFF.

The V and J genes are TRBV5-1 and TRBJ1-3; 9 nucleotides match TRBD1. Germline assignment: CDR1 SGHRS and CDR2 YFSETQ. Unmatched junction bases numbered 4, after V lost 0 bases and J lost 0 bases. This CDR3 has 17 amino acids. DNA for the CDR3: TGCGCCAGCAGCTTGGAATCGGGACAGGGCTCTGGAAACACCATATATTTT. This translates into CASSLESGQGSGNTIYF.

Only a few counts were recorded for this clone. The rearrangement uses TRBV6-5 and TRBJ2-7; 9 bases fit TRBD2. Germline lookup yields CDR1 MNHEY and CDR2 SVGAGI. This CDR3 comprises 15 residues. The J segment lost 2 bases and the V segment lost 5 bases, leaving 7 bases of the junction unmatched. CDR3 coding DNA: TGTGCCAGCAGTCCTCTAGCGGGACCAGCCTACGAGCAGTACTTC. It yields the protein CASSPLAGPAYEQYF.

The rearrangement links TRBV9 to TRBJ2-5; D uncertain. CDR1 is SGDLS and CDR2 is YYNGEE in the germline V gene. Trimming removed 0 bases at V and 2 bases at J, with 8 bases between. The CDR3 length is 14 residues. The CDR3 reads CASSVVGQQETQYF. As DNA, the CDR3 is TGTGCCAGCAGCGTAGTGGGCCAGCAAGAGACCCAGTACTTC.

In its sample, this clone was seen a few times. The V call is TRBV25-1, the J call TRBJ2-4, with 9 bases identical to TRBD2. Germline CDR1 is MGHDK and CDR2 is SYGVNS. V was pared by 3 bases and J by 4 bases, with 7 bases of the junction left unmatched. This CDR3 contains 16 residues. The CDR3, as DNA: TGTGCCAGCAGTGATAAAATAACTAGCGGGAAAAACATTCAGTACTTC. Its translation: CASSDKITSGKNIQYF.

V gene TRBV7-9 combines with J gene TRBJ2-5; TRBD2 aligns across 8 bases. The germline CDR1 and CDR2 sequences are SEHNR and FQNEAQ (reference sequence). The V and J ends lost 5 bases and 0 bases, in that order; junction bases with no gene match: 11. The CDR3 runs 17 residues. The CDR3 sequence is CASSLRTSSTYQETQYF. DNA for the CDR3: TGTGCCAGCAGCCTACGGACTAGCTCAACGTACCAAGAGACCCAGTACTTC.

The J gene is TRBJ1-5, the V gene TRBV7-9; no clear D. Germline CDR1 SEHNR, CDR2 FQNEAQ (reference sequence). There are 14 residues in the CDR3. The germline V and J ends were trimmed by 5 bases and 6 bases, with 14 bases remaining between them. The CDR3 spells CASSTSGSVQPQHF. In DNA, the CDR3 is TGTGCCAGCAGCACCTCCGGTAGCGTTCAGCCCCAGCATTTT. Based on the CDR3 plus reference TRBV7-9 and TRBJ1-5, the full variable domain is DTGVSQNPRHKITKRGQNVTFRCDPISEHNRLYWYRQTLGQGPEFLTYFQNEAQLEKSRLLSDRFSAERPKGSFSTLEIQRTEQGDSAMYLCASSTSGSVQPQHFGDGTRLSIL.

The chain's CDR3 is CASTAQGRSYGYTF. The CDR3, as DNA: TGTGCCAGCACCGCCCAGGGTAGGAGCTATGGCTACACCTTC. The V and J genes are TRBV28 and TRBJ1-2, with a tentative D call TRBD1 (5 bases). V lost 7 bases and J lost 4, with 16 bases in between. Germline V gene data show CDR1 as MDHEN and CDR2 as SYDVKM. This CDR3 region has 14 residues.

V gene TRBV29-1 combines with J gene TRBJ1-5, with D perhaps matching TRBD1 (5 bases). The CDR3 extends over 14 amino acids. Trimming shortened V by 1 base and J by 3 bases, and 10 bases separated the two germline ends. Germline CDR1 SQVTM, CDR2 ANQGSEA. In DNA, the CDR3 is TGCAGCGTTGAAGGGCAGGGTAACAATCAGCCCCAGCATTTT. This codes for CSVEGQGNNQPQHF.

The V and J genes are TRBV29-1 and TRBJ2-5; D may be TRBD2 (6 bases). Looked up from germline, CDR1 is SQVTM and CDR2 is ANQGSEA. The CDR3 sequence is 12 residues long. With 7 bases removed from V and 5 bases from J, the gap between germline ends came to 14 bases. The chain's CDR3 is CSGQTGGETQYF. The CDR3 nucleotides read TGCAGCGGGCAAACAGGAGGGGAGACCCAGTACTTC.

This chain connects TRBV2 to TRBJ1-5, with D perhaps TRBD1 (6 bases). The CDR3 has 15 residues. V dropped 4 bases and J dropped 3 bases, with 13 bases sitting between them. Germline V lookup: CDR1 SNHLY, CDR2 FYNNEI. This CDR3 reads CASSVTGNYNQPQHF. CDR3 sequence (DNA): TGTGCCAGCAGTGTTACAGGGAACTACAATCAGCCCCAGCATTTT. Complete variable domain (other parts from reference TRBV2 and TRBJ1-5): EPEVTQTPSHQVTQMGQEVILRCVPISNHLYFYWYRQILGQKVEFLVSFYNNEISEKSEIFDDQFSVERPDGSNFTLKIRSTKLEDSAMYFCASSVTGNYNQPQHFGDGTRLSIL.

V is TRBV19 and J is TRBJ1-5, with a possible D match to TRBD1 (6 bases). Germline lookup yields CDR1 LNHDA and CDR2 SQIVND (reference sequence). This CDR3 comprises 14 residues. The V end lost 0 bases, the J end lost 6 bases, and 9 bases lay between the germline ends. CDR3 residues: CASSIDLGGQPQHF. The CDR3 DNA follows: TGTGCCAGTAGTATAGATCTAGGGGGTCAGCCCCAGCATTTT.

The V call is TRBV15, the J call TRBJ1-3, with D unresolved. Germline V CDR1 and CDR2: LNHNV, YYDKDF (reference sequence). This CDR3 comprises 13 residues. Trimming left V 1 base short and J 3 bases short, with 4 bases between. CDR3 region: CATSRGVGNTIYF. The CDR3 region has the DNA TGTGCCACCAGCAGAGGCGTTGGAAACACCATATATTTT.

The CDR3 DNA follows: TGTGCCAGCAGCGTACCAGAAGACACTGAAGCTTTCTTT. This gives the protein CASSVPEDTEAFF. The chain uses TRBV9 and TRBJ1-1; D is uncertain. The length of the CDR3 is 13 residues. V was shortened by 1 base and J by 3 bases, with 7 bases between the two germline ends. The germline CDR1 and CDR2 sequences are SGDLS and YYNGEE.

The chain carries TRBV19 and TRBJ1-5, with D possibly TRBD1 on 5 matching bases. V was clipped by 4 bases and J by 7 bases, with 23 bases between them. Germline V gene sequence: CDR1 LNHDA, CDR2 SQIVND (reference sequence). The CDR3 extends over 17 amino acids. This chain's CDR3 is CASSKAPLGGVGQPQHF. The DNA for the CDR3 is TGTGCCAGTAGTAAGGCTCCCTTGGGGGGTGTCGGACAGCCCCAGCATTTT.

CDR3 in DNA: TGCGCCAGCAGCTTGGCCACCGGTTATGGCTACACCTTC. It specifies CASSLATGYGYTF. V usage is TRBV5-1 and J usage is TRBJ1-2, with D unclear. V lost 0 bases, J lost 5 bases, and 8 bases lay in between. Germline lookup yields CDR1 SGHRS and CDR2 YFSETQ. The CDR3 contains 13 residues.